The 19 T cell receptor beta chains presented below share a single source sample, sequenced in a study of naive CD8 T cells in extremely preterm neonates. Assay used: immunoSEQ multiplex PCR; TCRdb lists only in-frame clones, some missing. The sample holds approximately 6,000 clones, approximately 98% seen once. Sequencing was performed on naive CD8+ T cells from blood. The origin of the receptors is a human donor in good health.

The J gene is TRBJ2-3, the V gene TRBV9, with D hard to call. Germline assignment: CDR1 SGDLS and CDR2 YYNGEE. V was trimmed by 7 bases and J by 6 bases, leaving 6 bases between them. This CDR3 contains 10 residues. The CDR3 loop reads CASSGDTQYF. The CDR3 nucleotides read TGTGCCAGCTCGGGTGATACGCAGTATTTT.

The rearrangement joins TRBV5-1 to TRBJ2-1, with TRBD2 matching over 7 bases. Trimming removed 4 bases from V and 7 bases from J; junction bases left unmatched: 5. CDR1 and CDR2 (germline): SGHRS, YFSETQ. This CDR3 comprises 13 residues. The CDR3, as DNA: TGCGCCAGCAGCCTTAGCGGGCCAAATGAGCAGTTCTTC. Amino acids: CASSLSGPNEQFF.

The J gene is TRBJ2-7, the V gene TRBV19; D is ambiguous. Germline V CDR1 and CDR2: LNHDA, SQIVND (reference sequence). There are 11 residues in the CDR3. The germline V and J ends were trimmed by 6 bases and 6 bases, with 9 bases remaining between them. The CDR3 loop is CASRASGEQYF. The CDR3 region has the DNA TGTGCCAGTAGAGCATCCGGCGAGCAGTACTTC.

This rearrangement joins TRBV9 to TRBJ2-7; no firm D call. The V gene lost 0 bases and the J gene lost 0 bases, with 4 bases spanning the gap. The CDR3 contains 13 residues. Germline V gives CDR1 SGDLS, CDR2 YYNGEE. The CDR3 sequence: CASSVDISYEQYF. DNA of the CDR3: TGTGCCAGCAGCGTAGACATCTCCTACGAGCAGTACTTC.

The chain couples TRBV6-6 to TRBJ2-1; 13 bases align to TRBD2. The CDR3 length is 15 residues. J gave up 8 bases and V 7 bases, and 8 bases lay outside the gene matches. Germline V gene data show CDR1 as MNHNY and CDR2 as SVGAGI (reference sequence). CDR3: CASITLAGGPDEQFF. CDR3 DNA sequence: TGTGCCAGCATTACACTAGCGGGAGGGCCGGATGAGCAGTTCTTC.

CDR3 amino acids: CASSYRLAGPYNEQFF. The CDR3 DNA follows: TGTGCCAGCAGTTACCGCCTAGCGGGACCCTACAATGAGCAGTTCTTC. V and J are TRBV6-5 and TRBJ2-1; TRBD2 agrees at 9 bases. With V trimmed by 2 bases and J by 2 bases, 4 bases remained unmatched. Germline CDR1 MNHEY, CDR2 SVGAGI. The CDR3 has 16 amino acids.

The chain is built from TRBV5-4 and TRBJ2-3, with 12 bases aligning to TRBD2. Germline V gives CDR1 SGHNT, CDR2 YYREEE (reference sequence). This CDR3 region has 17 residues. Trimming removed 0 bases from V and 1 base from J; junction bases left unmatched: 3. The CDR3 nucleotides are TGTGCCAGCAGCTTGGGACTAGCGGGAGCGGGCACAGATACGCAGTATTTT. Translated, it gives CASSLGLAGAGTDTQYF.

The chain joins TRBV27 to TRBJ1-1; D ambiguous. Germline CDR1 and CDR2: MNHEY and SMNVEV (reference sequence). This CDR3 comprises 12 residues. V lost 10 bases and J lost 1, with 10 bases in between. The CDR3 DNA sequence: TGTGCCACCTCGGCGGGGAACACTGAAGCTTTCTTT. Protein: CATSAGNTEAFF.

This clone was seen only once. V and J are TRBV6-5 and TRBJ2-7, with 7 bases matching TRBD2. The J segment lost 3 bases and the V segment lost 4 bases, leaving 3 bases of the junction unmatched. Germline CDR1 is MNHEY and CDR2 is SVGAGI. The CDR3 spans 13 residues. The CDR3 here is CASSLGGSYEQYF. In DNA form, the CDR3 reads TGTGCCAGCAGTTTGGGCGGGAGCTACGAGCAGTACTTC.

The V call is TRBV27, the J call TRBJ1-2, with TRBD1 as a possible D gene (6 bases). Germline lookup yields CDR1 MNHEY and CDR2 SMNVEV (reference sequence). The CDR3 runs 13 residues. V was pared by 5 bases and J by 4 bases, with 11 bases between. As DNA, the CDR3 is TGTGCCAGCAGTCCCCAGACAGGCTATGGCTACACCTTC. This gives the protein CASSPQTGYGYTF.

The V gene is TRBV28, the J gene TRBJ2-5; D is possibly TRBD1 (6 bases). Germline CDR1 and CDR2: MDHEN and SYDVKM. Trimming cost V 5 bases and J 2 bases, with 12 bases left between them. This CDR3 has 14 amino acids. The CDR3 reads CASSIRTDQETQYF. In DNA, the CDR3 is TGTGCCAGCAGTATCCGGACAGATCAAGAGACCCAGTACTTC.

This clone was recorded only once. The rearrangement joins TRBV30 to TRBJ1-5; the D is unclear. Germline V gene data show CDR1 as GTSNPN and CDR2 as SVGIG (reference sequence). The CDR3 extends over 14 amino acids. Trimming left V 0 bases short and J 3 bases short, with 9 bases between. Written as DNA, the CDR3 is TGTGCCTGGAGTGTACAAACAGACAATCAGCCCCAGCATTTT. Its protein is CAWSVQTDNQPQHF.

The V gene is TRBV28, the J gene TRBJ2-7; 7 bases agree with TRBD1. Germline lookup yields CDR1 MDHEN and CDR2 SYDVKM. The CDR3 has 14 residues. V lost 5 bases to trimming and J lost 4 bases; unmatched junction nucleotides: 8. The CDR3 nucleotides read TGTGCCAGCAGTCCCCGCGACAGGGTTTACGAGCAGTACTTC. This sequence encodes CASSPRDRVYEQYF.

The rearrangement joins TRBV21-1 to TRBJ2-6; the table's D call, TRBD2, has no DNA check behind it. TRBV21-1 counts as a pseudogene. The CDR3 is made up of 14 amino acids. The CDR3 DNA is TGTGCCAGCAGCAAAGTTTCGGGGGCCAACGTCCTGACTTTC. As protein: CASSKVSGANVLTF.

This clone was counted once. This chain uses TRBV27 with TRBJ2-1; TRBD2 matches 10 bases. Germline CDR1 and CDR2: MNHEY and SMNVEV (reference sequence). The CDR3 consists of 15 residues. V gave up 7 bases and J gave up 6 bases; unmatched junction bases: 9. The chain's CDR3 is CASNEGGLALNEQFF. The CDR3 coding sequence is TGTGCCAGCAATGAAGGGGGACTAGCGCTCAATGAGCAGTTCTTC.

The chain carries TRBV5-6 and TRBJ1-2; D not certain. Trimming shortened V by 1 base and J by 1 base, and 8 bases separated the two germline ends. The CDR3 has 14 amino acids. Germline CDR1 and CDR2: SGHDT and YYEEEE. The CDR3 region is CASSLPLLNYGYTF. CDR3 DNA sequence: TGTGCCAGCAGCTTGCCACTCCTTAACTATGGCTACACCTTC.

This chain connects TRBV27 to TRBJ2-7; D possibly corresponds to TRBD1 (7 bases). Trimming pared 5 bases from V and 7 bases from J, leaving 12 bases between. The CDR3 consists of 12 residues. Germline CDR1 is MNHEY and CDR2 is SMNVEV (reference sequence). Here the CDR3 DNA reads TGTGCCAGCAGTCCACAGGGGAGGGAGCAGTACTTC. It is translated as CASSPQGREQYF.

V is TRBV6-1 and J is TRBJ2-7, with 11 nucleotides matching TRBD2. Trimming removed 2 bases from V and 6 bases from J; junction bases left unmatched: 3. The CDR3 has 14 amino acids. Germline lookup yields CDR1 MNHNS and CDR2 SASEGT. The DNA of the CDR3 is TGTGCCAGCAGTGAAATGCTAGCGGGAGGCGAGCAGTACTTC. Protein product: CASSEMLAGGEQYF.

The V gene is TRBV19, the J gene TRBJ1-1, with D perhaps matching TRBD1 (5 bases). The V gene lost 9 bases and the J gene lost 0 bases, with 20 bases spanning the gap. This CDR3 has 16 residues. CDR1 is LNHDA, CDR2 SQIVND, per germline (reference sequence). The CDR3 DNA is TGTGCCAGACAAGTGGGGTGGGGCATCCTGAACACTGAAGCTTTCTTT. Encoded protein: CARQVGWGILNTEAFF. Full variable domain (rest looked up from reference TRBV19 and TRBJ1-1): DGGITQSPKYLFRKEGQNVTLSCEQNLNHDAMYWYRQDPGQGLRLIYYSQIVNDFQKGDIAEGYSVSREKKESFPLTVTSAQKNPTAFYLCARQVGWGILNTEAFFGQGTRLTVV.